This T cell receptor (beta chain) stems from a study of OX40 agonist ivuxolimab in advanced cancers. Note on this clone: Antigen: not known.

With 1 base removed from V and 3 bases from J, the gap between germline ends came to 12 bases. Per the germline V gene, CDR1 is SNHLY and CDR2 is FYNNEI. The CDR3 has 15 residues. Here immunoSEQ multiplex PCR was the method, and the copy in TCRdb shows in-frame clones only, minus some. The sample shows around 40,000 clones, approximately 83% of them seen only once. Anyone with autoimmune disease history or systemic immunosuppression was excluded. Study findings and constraints: By week 6 at 0.1 to 3.0 mg/kg, blood CD4+ and CD8+ T cells had expanded clonally.

The sequences come from CD4+ or CD8+ T cells sorted from blood, collected in a trial of the OX40 agonist ivuxolimab. This receptor was taken from an adult with an advanced solid tumor such as melanoma, head and neck, liver or kidney cancer. J is TRBJ1-2 and V is TRBV2; the D gene is possibly TRBD1 (5 bases). CDR3 loop: CASSEGYRFDYGYTF. CDR3 sequence (DNA): TGTGCCAGCAGTGAAGGGTACAGGTTTGACTATGGCTACACCTTC.